This T cell receptor beta chain was profiled in a study of cytomegalovirus exposure and HLA in healthy donors. Per germline, CDR1 SGDLS and CDR2 YYNGEE. CDR3 length: 14 amino acids. The V and J ends lost 1 base and 4 bases respectively, with 11 bases between them. In the PCR, 60 Vbeta and 13 Jbeta primers were used. TCRdb's copy holds only in-frame clones and misses some; the assay was immunoSEQ multiplex PCR. The sample carries some 98,000 clones, around four fifths recorded once. The sample taken for sequencing was PBMCs. This TCR derives from a man in his forties in good health and CMV-seronegative. This sequence joins TRBV9 and TRBJ1-2; D is ambiguous. CDR3 nucleotides: TGTGCCAGCAGCGTATCAAGGGCGGGCTATGGCTACACCTTC. This encodes CASSVSRAGYGYTF.